This note documents a single TCR beta chain sequence. The junction does not match germline at one end; this may be a read error. Source study methods: Amplification with reference gene primers provided the estimates of nucleated cell counts. The protocol was immunoSEQ multiplex PCR, while the TCRdb copy is restricted to in-frame clones and leaves out a portion. V and J calls and clone size are those listed in that table; D and trimming were worked out from the DNA. The sample shows approximately 280,000 clones, 75% to 90% of them seen only once. The data were obtained in a study of blood T cell repertoires in COVID-19. Across the whole study: Collection of acute and convalescent COVID-19 samples took place in the United States, Italy and Spain. The analysed material was cDNA or gDNA that came from T cells, B-cell-depleted T cells, or PBMCs.

Germline V gene lookup returns CDR1 MDHEN and CDR2 SYDVKM. The CDR3 contains 17 residues. Sequencing used peripheral blood. The J gene is TRBJ2-7, the V gene TRBV28, with 12 bases that match TRBD2. The sequence derives from a woman aged 55-69 years with acute or convalescent COVID-19. The CDR3 reads CASGFAGLAGGRGEQYF. In nucleotides, the CDR3 is TGTGCCAGCGGTTTCGCCGGGCTAGCGGGAGGGAGGGGCGAGCAGTACTTC.